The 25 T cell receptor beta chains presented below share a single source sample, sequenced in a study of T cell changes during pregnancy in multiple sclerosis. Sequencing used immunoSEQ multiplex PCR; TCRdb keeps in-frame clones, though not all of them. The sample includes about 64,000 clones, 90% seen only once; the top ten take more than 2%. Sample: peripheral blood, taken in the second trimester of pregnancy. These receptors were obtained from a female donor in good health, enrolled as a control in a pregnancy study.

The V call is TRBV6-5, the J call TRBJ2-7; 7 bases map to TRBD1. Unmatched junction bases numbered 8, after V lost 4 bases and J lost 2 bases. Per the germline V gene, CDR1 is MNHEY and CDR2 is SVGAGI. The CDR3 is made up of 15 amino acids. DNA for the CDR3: TGTGCCAGCAGTTCTGGGACAGATTCTACCTACGAGCAGTACTTC. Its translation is CASSSGTDSTYEQYF.

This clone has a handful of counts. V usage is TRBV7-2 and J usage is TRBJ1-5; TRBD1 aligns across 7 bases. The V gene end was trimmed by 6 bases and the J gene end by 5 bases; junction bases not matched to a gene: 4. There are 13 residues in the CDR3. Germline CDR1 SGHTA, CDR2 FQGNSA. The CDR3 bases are TGTGCCAGCAGTGTCAGGGGGGATCAGCCCCAGCATTTT. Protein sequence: CASSVRGDQPQHF. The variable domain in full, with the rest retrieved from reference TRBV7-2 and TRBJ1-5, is GAGVSQSPSNKVTEKGKDVELRCDPISGHTALYWYRQSLGQGLEFLIYFQGNSAPDKSGLPSDRFSAERTGGSVSTLTIQRTQQEDSAVYLCASSVRGDQPQHFGDGTRLSIL.

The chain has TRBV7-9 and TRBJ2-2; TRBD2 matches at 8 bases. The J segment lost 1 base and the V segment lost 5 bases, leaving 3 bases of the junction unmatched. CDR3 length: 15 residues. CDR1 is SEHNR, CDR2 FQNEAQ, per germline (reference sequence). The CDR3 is CASSPSGRNTGELFF. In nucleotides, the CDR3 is TGTGCCAGCAGCCCAAGCGGGAGGAACACCGGGGAGCTGTTTTTT.

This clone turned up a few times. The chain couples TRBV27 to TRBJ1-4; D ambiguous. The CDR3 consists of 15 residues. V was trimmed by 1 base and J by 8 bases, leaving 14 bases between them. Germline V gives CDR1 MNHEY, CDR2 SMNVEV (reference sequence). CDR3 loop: CASSLYSHVSEKLFF. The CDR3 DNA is TGTGCCAGCAGTTTATACAGCCATGTATCGGAAAAACTGTTTTTT.

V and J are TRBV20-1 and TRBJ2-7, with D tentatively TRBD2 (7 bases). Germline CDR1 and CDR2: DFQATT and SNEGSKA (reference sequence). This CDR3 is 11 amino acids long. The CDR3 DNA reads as TGCAGCGGGGGGCACTCCTACGAGCAGTACTTC. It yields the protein CSGGHSYEQYF.

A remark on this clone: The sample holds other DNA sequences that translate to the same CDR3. CDR3 nucleotide sequence: TGTGCCAGCAGTTTAGGGACAGGGGGGAATCAGCCCCAGCATTTT. Protein: CASSLGTGGNQPQHF. The chain recombines TRBV28 with TRBJ1-5; 11 bases match TRBD1. Germline CDR1 MDHEN, CDR2 SYDVKM. J gave up 4 bases and V 2 bases, and 1 base lay outside the gene matches. The CDR3 runs 15 residues.

For the CDR3, the DNA is TGTGCCACCAGCAGGGCTAATGGGGGCGAAACGGGTCAGCCCCAGCATTTT. Protein sequence: CATSRANGGETGQPQHF. The V and J genes are TRBV15 and TRBJ1-5; D possibly corresponds to TRBD1 (6 bases). The CDR3 is 17 amino acids. V was cut by 3 bases and J by 6 bases, with 21 bases left in between. Looked up from germline, CDR1 is LNHNV and CDR2 is YYDKDF (reference sequence). The variable domain in full, completed from reference TRBV15 and TRBJ1-5, reads DAMVIQNPRYQVTQFGKPVTLSCSQTLNHNVMYWYQQKSSQAPKLLFHYYDKDFNNEADTPDNFQSRRPNTSFCFLDIRSPGLGDTAMYLCATSRANGGETGQPQHFGDGTRLSIL.

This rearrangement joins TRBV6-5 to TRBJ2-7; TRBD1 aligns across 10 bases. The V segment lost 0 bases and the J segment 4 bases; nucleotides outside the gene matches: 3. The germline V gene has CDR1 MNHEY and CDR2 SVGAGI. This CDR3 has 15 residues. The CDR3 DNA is TGTGCCAGCAGTTACTCGGGACAGGGGATTTACGAGCAGTACTTC. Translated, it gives CASSYSGQGIYEQYF.

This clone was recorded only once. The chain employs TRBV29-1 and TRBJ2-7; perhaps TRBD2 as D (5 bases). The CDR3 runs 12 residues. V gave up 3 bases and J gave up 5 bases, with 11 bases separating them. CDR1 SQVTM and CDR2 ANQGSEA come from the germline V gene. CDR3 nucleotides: TGCAGCGTTGATCTAGCTTCCCACGAGCAGTACTTC. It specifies CSVDLASHEQYF.

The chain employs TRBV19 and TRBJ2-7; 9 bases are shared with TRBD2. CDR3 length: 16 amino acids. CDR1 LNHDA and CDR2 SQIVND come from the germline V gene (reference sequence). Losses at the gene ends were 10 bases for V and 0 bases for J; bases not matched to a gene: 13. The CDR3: CATDRESGRPSYEQYF. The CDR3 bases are TGTGCCACTGACAGGGAAAGCGGGAGGCCCTCCTACGAGCAGTACTTC.

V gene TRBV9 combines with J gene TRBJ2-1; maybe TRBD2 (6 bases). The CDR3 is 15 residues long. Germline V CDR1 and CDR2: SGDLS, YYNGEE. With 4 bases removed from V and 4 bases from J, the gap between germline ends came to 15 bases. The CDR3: CASSLSGTSYNEQFF. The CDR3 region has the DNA TGTGCCAGCAGCCTCTCCGGGACTTCATACAATGAGCAGTTCTTC. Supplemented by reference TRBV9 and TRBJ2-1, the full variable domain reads DSGVTQTPKHLITATGQRVTLRCSPRSGDLSVYWYQQSLDQGLQFLIQYYNGEERAKGNILERFSAQQFPDLHSELNLSSLELGDSALYFCASSLSGTSYNEQFFGPGTRLTVL.

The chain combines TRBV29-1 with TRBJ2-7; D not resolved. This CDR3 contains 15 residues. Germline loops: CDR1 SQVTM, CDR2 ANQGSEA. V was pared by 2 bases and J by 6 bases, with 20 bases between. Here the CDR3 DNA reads TGCAGCGTTGAACCGTCAGGCCGCCCGGTCGGCGAGCAGTACTTC. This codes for CSVEPSGRPVGEQYF.

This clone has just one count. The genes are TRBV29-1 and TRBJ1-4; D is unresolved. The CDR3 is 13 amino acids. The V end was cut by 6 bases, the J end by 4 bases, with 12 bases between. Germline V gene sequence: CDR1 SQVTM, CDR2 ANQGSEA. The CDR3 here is CSVRPLFNEKLFF. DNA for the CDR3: TGCAGCGTGCGCCCGCTATTTAATGAAAAACTGTTTTTT.

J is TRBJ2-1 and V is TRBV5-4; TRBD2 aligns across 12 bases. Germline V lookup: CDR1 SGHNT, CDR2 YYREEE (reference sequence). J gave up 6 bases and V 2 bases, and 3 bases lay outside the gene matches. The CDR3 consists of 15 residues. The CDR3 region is CASSLGLAGSNEQFF. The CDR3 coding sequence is TGTGCCAGCAGCTTAGGACTAGCGGGATCCAATGAGCAGTTCTTC.

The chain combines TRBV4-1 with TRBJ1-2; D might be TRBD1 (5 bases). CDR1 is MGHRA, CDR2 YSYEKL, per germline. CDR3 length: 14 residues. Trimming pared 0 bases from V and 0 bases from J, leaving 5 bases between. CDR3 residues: CASSQDRANYGYTF. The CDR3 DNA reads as TGCGCCAGCAGCCAAGACAGGGCTAACTATGGCTACACCTTC.

In DNA form, the CDR3 reads TGTGCCAGCAGCGTAACAGGGAGTAGCAATTACGAGCAGTACTTC. Translated: CASSVTGSSNYEQYF. The rearrangement uses TRBV9 and TRBJ2-7; maybe TRBD1 (6 bases). Germline V lookup: CDR1 SGDLS, CDR2 YYNGEE. The CDR3 totals 15 residues. V lost 1 base to trimming and J lost 4 bases, with 15 bases between them.

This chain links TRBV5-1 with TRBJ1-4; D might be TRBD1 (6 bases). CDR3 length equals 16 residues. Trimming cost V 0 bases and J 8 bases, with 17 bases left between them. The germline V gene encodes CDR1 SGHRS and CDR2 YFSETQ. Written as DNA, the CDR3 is TGCGCCAGCAGCTTGGCCGCGGGGGGCGGTCAGGAAAAACTGTTTTTT. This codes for CASSLAAGGGQEKLFF. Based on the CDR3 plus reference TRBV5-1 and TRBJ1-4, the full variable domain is KAGVTQTPRYLIKTRGQQVTLSCSPISGHRSVSWYQQTPGQGLQFLFEYFSETQRNKGNFPGRFSGRQFSNSRSEMNVSTLELGDSALYLCASSLAAGGGQEKLFFGSGTQLSVL.

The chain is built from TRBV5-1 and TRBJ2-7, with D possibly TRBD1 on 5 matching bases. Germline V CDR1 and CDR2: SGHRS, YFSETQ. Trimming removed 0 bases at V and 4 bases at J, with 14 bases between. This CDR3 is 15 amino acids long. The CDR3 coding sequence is TGCGCCAGCAGCTTGGTGGCAGGGCGAGAATACGAGCAGTACTTC. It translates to CASSLVAGREYEQYF.

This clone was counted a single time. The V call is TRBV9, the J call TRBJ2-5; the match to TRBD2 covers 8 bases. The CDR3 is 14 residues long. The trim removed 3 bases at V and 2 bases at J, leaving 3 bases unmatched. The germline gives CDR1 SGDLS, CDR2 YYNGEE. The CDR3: CASSDSGEQETQYF. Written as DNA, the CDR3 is TGTGCCAGCAGCGATAGCGGGGAACAAGAGACCCAGTACTTC.

The DNA of the CDR3 is TGTGCCAGCAGTTACCCGGGACTGGGGGGCGGGGAGCTGTTTTTT. This codes for CASSYPGLGGGELFF. This sequence joins TRBV28 and TRBJ2-2, with a tentative D call TRBD2 (6 bases). With 4 bases removed from V and 7 bases from J, the gap between germline ends came to 16 bases. This CDR3 contains 15 residues. CDR1 is MDHEN, CDR2 SYDVKM, per germline.

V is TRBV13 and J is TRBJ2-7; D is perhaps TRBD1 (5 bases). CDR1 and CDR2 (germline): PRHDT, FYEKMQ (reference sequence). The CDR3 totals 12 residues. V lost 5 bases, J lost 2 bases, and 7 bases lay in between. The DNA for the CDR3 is TGTGCCAGCAGCCTGGACACCTACGAGCAGTACTTC. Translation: CASSLDTYEQYF.

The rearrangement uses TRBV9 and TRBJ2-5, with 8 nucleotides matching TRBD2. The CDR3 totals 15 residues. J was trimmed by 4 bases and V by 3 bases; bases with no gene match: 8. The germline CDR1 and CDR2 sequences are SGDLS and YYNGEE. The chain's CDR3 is CASSGVGTRRETQYF. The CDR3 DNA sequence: TGTGCCAGCAGCGGGGTGGGGACTAGAAGAGAGACCCAGTACTTC.

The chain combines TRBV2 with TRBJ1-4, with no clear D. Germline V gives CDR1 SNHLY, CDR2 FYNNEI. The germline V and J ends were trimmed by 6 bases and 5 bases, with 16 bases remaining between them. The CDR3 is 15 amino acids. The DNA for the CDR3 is TGTGCCAGCAGGACCGTCCCGCGGGAGAATGAAAAACTGTTTTTT. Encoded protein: CASRTVPRENEKLFF.

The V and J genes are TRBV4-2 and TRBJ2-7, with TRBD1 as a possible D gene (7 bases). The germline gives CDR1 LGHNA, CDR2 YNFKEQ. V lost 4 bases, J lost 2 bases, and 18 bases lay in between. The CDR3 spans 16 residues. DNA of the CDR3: TGTGCCAGCAGCCCGGAGGGCCATGACAGGGCCTACGAGCAGTACTTC. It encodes CASSPEGHDRAYEQYF.

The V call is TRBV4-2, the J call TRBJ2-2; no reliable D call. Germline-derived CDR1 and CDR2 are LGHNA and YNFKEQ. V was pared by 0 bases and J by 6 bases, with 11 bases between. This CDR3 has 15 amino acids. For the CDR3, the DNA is TGTGCCAGCAGCCAAGATTGGCCTAGGTCCGGGGAGCTGTTTTTT. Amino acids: CASSQDWPRSGELFF.